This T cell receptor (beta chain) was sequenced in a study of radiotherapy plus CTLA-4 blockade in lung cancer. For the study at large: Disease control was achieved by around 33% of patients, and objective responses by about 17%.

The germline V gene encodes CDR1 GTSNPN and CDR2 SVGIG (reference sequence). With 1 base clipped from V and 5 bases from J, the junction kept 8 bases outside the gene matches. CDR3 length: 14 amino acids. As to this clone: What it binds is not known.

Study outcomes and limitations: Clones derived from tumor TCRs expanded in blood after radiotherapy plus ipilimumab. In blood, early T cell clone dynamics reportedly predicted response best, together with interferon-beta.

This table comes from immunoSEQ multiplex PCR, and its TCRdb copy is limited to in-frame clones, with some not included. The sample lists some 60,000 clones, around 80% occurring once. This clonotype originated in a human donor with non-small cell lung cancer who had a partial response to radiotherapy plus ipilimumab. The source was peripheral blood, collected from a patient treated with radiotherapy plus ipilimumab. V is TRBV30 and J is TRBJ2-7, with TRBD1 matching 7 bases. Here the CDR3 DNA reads TGTGCCTGGAGTGCTGACTTAGGGGGCCACGAGCAGTACTTC. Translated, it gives CAWSADLGGHEQYF.